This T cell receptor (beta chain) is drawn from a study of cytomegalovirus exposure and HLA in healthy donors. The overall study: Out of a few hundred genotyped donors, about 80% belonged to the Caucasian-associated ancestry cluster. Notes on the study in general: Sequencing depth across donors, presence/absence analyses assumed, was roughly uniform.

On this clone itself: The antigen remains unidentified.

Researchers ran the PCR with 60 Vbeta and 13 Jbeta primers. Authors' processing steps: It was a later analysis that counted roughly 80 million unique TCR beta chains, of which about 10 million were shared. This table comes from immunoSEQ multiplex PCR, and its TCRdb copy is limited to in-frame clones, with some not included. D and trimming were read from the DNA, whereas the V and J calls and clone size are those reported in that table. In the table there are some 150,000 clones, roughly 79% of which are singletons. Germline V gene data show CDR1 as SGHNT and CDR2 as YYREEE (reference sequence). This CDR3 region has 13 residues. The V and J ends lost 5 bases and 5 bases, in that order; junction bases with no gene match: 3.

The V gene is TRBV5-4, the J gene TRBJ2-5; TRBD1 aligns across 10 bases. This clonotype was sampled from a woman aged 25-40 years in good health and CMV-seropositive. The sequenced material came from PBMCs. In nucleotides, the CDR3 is TGTGCCAGCAGGACAGGGGGCAAGGAGACCCAGTACTTC. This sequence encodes CASRTGGKETQYF. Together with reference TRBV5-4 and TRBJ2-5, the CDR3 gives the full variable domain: ETGVTQSPTHLIKTRGQQVTLRCSSQSGHNTVSWYQQALGQGPQFIFQYYREEENGRGNFPPRFSGLQFPNYSSELNVNALELDDSALYLCASRTGGKETQYFGPGTRLLVL.